The sequence of this TCR beta chain was determined in a study of OX40 agonist ivuxolimab in advanced cancers. Autoimmune disease history or systemic immunosuppression disqualified patients. Clones were sequenced by immunoSEQ multiplex PCR, and TCRdb holds only the in-frame ones, with some missing. The data contain 60,000 or so clones, around 87% of them singletons. About this clone itself: The antigen remains unidentified.

General study findings and limits: Both blood CD4+ and CD8+ T cells showed clonal growth by week 6 at 0.1 to 3.0 mg/kg. Researchers report that CD8+ T cells had, on average, more expanded clones than CD4+.

The CDR3 length is 17 residues. The V gene end was trimmed by 3 bases and the J gene end by 7 bases; junction bases not matched to a gene: 14. The germline V gene encodes CDR1 SGHVS and CDR2 FQNEAQ. The V call is TRBV7-8, the J call TRBJ2-5, with TRBD2 identical over 10 bases. The sample consisted of CD4+ or CD8+ T cells sorted from blood, taken in a trial of the OX40 agonist ivuxolimab. The TCR originated in an adult with an advanced solid tumor such as melanoma, head and neck, liver or kidney cancer. The CDR3 DNA reads as TGTGCCAGCAGCTTCCTGAGCGGGAGGGCCGCCCAGCGGACCCAGTACTTC. Amino acids: CASSFLSGRAAQRTQYF.